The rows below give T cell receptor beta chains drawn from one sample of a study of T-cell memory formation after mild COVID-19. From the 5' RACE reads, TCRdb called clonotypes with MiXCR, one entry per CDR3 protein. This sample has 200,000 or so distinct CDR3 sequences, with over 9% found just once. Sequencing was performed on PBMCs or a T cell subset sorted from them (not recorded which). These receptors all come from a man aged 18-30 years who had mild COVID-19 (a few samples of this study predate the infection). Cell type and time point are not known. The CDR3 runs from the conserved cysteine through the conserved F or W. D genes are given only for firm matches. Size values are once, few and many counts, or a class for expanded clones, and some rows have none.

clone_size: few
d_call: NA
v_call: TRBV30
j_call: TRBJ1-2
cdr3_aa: CAWCPLTHGGYTF
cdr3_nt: TGTGCCTGGTGCCCCCTGACCCACGGGGGTTACACCTTC

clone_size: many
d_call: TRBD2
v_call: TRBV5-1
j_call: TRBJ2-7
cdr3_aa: CASSESGNHEQYF
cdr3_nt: TGCGCCAGCAGCGAAAGCGGGAACCACGAGCAGTACTTC

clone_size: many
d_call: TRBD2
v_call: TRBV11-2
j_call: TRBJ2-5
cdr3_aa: CASSFTGLISETQYF
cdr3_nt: TGTGCCAGCAGCTTCACGGGACTAATCTCAGAGACCCAGTACTTC

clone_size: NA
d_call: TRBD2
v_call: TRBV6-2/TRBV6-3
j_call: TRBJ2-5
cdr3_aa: CASRRPSGQETQYF
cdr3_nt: TGTGCCAGCAGGAGGCCTAGCGGCCAAGAGACCCAGTACTTC

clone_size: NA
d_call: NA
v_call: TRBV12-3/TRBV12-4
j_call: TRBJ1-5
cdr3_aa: CASSLGGSAYSNQPQHF
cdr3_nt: TGTGCCAGCAGTCTGGGGGGTTCAGCGTATAGCAATCAGCCCCAGCATTTT

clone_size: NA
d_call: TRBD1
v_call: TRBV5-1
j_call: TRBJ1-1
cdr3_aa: CASSLTDRDRTEAFF
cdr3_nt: TGCGCCAGCAGCCTCACCGACAGGGATCGGACTGAAGCTTTCTTT

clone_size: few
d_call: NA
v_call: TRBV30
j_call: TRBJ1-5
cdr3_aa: CAWSPAGWGNQPQHF
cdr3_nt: TGTGCCTGGAGTCCGGCGGGGTGGGGCAATCAGCCCCAGCATTTT

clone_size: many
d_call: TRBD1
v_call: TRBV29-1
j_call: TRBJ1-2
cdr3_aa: CSVGDRNYGYTF
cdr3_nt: TGCAGCGTTGGGGACAGGAACTATGGCTACACCTTC

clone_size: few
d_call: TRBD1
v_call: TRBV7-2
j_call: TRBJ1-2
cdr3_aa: CASSLGQGLWSSGGYTF
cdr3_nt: TGTGCCAGCAGCTTAGGACAGGGGCTTTGGTCTTCCGGTGGCTACACCTTC

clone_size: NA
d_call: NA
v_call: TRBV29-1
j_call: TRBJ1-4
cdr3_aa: CSVEVWNEKLFF
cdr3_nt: TGCAGCGTTGAAGTTTGGAATGAAAAACTGTTTTTT

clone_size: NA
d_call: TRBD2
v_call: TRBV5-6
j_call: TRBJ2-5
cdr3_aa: CASSMGLAGRETQYF
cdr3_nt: TGTGCCAGCAGCATGGGACTAGCGGGGCGAGAGACCCAGTACTTC

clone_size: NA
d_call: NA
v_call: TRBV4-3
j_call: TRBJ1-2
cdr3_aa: CASSQDWASGTYGYTF
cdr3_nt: TGCGCCAGCAGCCAAGATTGGGCGTCAGGGACCTATGGCTACACCTTC

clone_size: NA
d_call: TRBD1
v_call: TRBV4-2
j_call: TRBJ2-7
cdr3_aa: CASSQAGTGYYEQYF
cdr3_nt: TGTGCCAGCAGCCAGGCCGGGACAGGGTATTACGAGCAGTACTTC

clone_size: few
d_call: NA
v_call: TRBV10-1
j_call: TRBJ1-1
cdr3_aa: CASSSGASRNEAFF
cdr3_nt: TGCGCCAGCAGTTCTGGGGCTTCAAGGAATGAAGCTTTCTTT

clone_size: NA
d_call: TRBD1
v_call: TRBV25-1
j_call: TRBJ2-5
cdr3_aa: CASRRAQGAGETQYF
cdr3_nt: TGTGCCAGCAGGCGGGCACAGGGGGCTGGAGAGACCCAGTACTTC

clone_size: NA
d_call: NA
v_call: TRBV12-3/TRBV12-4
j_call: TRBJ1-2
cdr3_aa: CASRGQGYGYTF
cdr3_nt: TGTGCCAGCCGAGGGCAGGGGTATGGCTACACCTTC

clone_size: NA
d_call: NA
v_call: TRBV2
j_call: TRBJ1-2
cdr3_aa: CASSEGGRSYGYTF
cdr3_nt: TGTGCCAGCAGTGAAGGGGGCAGGAGCTATGGCTACACCTTC

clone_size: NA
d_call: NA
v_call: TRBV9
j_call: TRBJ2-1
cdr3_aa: CASSVREGDRGDNEQFF
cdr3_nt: TGTGCCAGCAGCGTGCGGGAGGGGGACAGGGGAGACAATGAGCAGTTCTTC

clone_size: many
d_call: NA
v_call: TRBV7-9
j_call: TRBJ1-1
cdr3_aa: CASSLEKIVGAGEAFF
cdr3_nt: TGTGCCAGCAGCTTAGAAAAGATAGTGGGGGCTGGTGAAGCTTTCTTT

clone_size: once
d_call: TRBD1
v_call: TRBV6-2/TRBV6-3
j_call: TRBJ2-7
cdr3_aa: CASSYASGTARYEQYF
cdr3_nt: TGTGCCAGCAGTTACGCCTCCGGGACAGCCCGCTACGAGCAGTACTTC

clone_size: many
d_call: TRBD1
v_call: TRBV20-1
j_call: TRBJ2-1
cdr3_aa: CSAPPGQGSYNEQFF
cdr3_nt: TGCAGTGCACCGCCGGGACAGGGGTCCTACAATGAGCAGTTCTTC

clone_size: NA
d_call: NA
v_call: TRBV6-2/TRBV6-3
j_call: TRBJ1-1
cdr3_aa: CASRTGPEAFF
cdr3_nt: TGTGCCAGCAGGACGGGCCCTGAAGCTTTCTTT